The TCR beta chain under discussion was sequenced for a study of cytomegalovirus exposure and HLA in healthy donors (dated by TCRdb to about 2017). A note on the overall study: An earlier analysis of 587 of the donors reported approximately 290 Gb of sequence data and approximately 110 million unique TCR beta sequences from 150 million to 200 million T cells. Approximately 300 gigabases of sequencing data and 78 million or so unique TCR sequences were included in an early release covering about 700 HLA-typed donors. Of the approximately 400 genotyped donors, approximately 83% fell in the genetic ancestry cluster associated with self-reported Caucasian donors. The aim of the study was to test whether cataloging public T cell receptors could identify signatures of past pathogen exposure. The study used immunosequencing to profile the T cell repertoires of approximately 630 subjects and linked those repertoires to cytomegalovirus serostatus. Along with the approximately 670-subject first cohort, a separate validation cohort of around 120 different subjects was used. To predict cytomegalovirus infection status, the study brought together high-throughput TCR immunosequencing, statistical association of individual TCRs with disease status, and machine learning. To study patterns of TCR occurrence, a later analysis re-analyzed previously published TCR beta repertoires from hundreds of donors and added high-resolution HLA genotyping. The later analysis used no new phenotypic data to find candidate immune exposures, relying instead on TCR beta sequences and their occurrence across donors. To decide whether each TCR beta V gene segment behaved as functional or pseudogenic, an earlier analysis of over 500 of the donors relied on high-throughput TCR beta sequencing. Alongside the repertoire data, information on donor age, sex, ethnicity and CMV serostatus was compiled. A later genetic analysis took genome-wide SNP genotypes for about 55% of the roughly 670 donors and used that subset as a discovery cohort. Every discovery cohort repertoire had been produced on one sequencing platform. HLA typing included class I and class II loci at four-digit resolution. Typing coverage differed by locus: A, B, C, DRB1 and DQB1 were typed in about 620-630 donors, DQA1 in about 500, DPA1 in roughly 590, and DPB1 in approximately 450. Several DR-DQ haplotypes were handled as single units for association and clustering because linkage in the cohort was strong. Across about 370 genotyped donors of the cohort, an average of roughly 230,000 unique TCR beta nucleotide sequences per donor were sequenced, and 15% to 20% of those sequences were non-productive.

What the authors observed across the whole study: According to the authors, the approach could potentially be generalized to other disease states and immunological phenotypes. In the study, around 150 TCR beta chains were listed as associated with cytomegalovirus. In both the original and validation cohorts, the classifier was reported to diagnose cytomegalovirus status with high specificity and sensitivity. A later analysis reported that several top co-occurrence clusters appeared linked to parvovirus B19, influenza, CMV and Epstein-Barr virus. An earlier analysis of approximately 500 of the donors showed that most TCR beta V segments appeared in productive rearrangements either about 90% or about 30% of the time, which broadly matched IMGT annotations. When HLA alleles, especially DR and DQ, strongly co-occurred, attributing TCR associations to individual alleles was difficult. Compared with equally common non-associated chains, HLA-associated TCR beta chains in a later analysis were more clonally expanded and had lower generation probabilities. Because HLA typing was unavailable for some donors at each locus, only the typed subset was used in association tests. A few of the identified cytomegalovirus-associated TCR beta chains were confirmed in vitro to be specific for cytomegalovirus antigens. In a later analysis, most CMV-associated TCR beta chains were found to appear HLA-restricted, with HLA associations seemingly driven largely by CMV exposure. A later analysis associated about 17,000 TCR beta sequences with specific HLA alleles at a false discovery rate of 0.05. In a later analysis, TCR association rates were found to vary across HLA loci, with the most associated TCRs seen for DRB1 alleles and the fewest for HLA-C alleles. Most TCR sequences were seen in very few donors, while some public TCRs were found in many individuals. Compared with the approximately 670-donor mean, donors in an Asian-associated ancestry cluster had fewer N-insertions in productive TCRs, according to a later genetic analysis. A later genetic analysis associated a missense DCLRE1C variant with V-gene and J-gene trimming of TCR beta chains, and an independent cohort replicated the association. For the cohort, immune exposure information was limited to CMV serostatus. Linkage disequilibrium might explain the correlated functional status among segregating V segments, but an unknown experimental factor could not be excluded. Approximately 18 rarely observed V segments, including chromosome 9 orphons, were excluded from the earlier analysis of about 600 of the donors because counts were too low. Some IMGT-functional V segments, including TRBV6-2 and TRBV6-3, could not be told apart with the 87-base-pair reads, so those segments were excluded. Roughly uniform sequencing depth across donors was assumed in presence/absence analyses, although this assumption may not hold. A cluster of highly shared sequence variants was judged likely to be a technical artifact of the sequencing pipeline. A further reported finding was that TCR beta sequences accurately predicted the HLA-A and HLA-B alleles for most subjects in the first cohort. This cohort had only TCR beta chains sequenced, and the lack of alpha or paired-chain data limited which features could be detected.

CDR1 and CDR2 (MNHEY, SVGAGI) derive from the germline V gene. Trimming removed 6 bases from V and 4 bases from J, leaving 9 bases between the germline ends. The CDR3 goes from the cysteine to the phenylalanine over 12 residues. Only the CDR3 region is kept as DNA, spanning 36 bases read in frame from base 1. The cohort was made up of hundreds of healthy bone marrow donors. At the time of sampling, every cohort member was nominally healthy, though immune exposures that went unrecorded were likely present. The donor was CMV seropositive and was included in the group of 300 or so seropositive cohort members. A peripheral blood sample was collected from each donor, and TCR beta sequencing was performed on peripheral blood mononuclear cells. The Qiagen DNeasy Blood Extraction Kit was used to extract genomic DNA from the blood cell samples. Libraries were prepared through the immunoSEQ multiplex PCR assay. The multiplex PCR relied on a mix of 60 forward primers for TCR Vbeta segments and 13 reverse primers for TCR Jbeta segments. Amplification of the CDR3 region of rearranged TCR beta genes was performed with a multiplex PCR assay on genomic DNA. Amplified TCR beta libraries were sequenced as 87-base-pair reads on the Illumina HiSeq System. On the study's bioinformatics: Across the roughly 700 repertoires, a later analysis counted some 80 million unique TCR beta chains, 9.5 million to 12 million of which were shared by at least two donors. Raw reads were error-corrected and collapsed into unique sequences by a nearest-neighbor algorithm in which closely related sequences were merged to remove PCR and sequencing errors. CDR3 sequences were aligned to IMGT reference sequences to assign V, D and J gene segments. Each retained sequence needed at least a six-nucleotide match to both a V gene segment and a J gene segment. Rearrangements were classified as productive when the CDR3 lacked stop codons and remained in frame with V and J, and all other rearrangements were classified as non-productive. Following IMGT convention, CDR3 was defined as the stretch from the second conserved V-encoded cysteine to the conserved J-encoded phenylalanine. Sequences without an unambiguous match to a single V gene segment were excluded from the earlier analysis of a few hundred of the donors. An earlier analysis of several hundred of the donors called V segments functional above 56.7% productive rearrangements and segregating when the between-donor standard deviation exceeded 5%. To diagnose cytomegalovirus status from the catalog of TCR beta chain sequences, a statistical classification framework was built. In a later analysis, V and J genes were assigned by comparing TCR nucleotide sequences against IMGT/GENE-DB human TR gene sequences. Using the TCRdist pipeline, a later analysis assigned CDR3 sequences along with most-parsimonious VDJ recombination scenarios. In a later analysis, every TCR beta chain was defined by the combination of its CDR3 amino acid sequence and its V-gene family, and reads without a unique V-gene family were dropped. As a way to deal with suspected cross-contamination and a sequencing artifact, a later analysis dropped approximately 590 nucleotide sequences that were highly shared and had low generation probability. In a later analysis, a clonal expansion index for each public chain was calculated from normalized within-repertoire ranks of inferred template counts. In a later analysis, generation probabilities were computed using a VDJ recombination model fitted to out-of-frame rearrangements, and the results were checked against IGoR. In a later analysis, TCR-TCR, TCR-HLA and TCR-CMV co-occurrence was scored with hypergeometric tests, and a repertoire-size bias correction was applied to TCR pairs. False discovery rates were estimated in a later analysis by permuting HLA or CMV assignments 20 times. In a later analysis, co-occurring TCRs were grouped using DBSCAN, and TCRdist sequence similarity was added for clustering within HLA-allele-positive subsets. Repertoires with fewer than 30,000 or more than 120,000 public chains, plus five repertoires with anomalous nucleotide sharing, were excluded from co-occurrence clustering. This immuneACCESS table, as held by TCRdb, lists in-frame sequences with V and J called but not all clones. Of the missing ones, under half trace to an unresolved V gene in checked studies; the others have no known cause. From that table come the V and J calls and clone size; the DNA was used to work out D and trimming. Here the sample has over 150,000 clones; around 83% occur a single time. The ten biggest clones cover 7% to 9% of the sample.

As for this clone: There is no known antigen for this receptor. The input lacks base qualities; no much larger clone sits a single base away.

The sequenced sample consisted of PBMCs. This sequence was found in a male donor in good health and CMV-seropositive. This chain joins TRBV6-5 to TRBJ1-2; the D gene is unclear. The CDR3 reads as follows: CASRTSTYGYTF. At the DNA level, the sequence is TGTGCCAGCAGGACAAGCACCTATGGCTACACCTTC.